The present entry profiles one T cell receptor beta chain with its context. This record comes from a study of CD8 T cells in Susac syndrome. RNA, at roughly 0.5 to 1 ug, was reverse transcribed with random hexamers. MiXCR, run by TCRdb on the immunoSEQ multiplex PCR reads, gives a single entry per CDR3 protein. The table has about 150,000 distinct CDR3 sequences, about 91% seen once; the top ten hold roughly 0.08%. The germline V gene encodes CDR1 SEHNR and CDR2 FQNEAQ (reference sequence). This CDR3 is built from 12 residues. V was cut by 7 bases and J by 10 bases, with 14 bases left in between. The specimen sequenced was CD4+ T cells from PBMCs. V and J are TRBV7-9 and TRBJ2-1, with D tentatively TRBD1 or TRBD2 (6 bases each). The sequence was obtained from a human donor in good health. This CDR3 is CASNEGGTEQFF. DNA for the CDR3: TGTGCCAGCAACGAAGGGGGGACCGAGCAGTTCTTC. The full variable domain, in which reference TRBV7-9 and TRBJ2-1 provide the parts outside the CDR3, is DTGVSQNPRHKITKRGQNVTFRCDPISEHNRLYWYRQTLGQGPEFLTYFQNEAQLEKSRLLSDRFSAERPKGSFSTLEIQRTEQGDSAMYLCASNEGGTEQFFGPGTRLTVL.